This T cell receptor beta chain appears in the sequencing data of a study of T-cell reconstitution after alpha-beta-depleted transplantation in children. CDR1 and CDR2 (germline): DFQATT, SNEGSKA (reference sequence). The length of the CDR3 is 17 residues. Trimming removed 4 bases from V and 10 bases from J; junction bases left unmatched: 19. As it was prepared, the TCRbeta library received unique molecular identifiers. TCRdb redid the calling of the PCR reads with MiXCR, one entry per CDR3 protein. The sample contains 190,000 or so distinct CDR3 sequences, about 14% of which appear only once. This clonotype was seen at least ten times.

The receptor's source is a human donor who donated a stem cell graft to a child with acute lymphoblastic leukemia. This specimen consisted of PBMCs from the stem cell graft donor, obtained from the stem cell graft. The chain couples TRBV20-1 to TRBJ2-1; 10 bases are a match to TRBD2. CDR3 DNA: TGCAGTGCTACGACTAGGTCATCTAGCGGGAGTGGGAGGGAGCAGTTCTTC. Protein: CSATTRSSSGSGREQFF.